This T cell receptor beta chain derives from a study of shared clonotypes between healthy human individuals. The wider study: The people who gave samples were a couple of women and a few men aged 18 to 49.

CDR3 length equals 13 residues. Trimming removed 7 bases from V and 3 bases from J, with 13 bases in between. Germline V gene sequence: CDR1 SNHLY, CDR2 FYNNEI. A word on this clone: Antigen: not known.

Study observations and caveats: Compared with clonotypes that all four donors shared, non-shared clonotypes had lower generation probabilities. Investigators expected sequencing depth to affect clonotype sharing among donors.

Splitting of CD4+ cells produced CD45RA+ naive and CD45RA-negative memory subsets. The assay was immunoSEQ multiplex PCR, and TCRdb's table has in-frame clones only and misses some. The sample consists of some 980,000 clones, approximately 80% of them appearing once. The source is a man between 18 and 35 years old in good health. The V call is TRBV2, the J call TRBJ2-7; D remains ambiguous. Material: memory CD4+ T cells sorted from blood. Subset described: CD45RA-negative fraction. The DNA for the CDR3 is TGTGCCAGCACCCTTAGAATCTACTACGAGCAGTACTTC. Protein sequence: CASTLRIYYEQYF.